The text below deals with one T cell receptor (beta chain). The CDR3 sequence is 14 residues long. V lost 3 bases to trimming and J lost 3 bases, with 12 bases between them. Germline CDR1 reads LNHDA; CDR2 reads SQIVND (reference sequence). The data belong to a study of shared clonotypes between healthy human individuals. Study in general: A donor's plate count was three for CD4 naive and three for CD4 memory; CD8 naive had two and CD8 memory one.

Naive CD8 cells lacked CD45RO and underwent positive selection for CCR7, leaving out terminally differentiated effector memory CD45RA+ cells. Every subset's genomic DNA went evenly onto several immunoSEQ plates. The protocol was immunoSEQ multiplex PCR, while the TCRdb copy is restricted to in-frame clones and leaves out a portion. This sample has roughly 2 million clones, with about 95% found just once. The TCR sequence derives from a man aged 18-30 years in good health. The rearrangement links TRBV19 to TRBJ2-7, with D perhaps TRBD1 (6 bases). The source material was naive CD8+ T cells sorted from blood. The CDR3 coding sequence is TGTGCCAGTAGTATTTTCCCGGACAGCTACGAGCAGTACTTC. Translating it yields CASSIFPDSYEQYF.